This TCR beta chain appears in the sequencing data of a study of T cell responses to AZD1222 COVID-19 vaccine. This table comes from immunoSEQ multiplex PCR, and its TCRdb copy is limited to in-frame clones, with some not included. Of roughly 160,000 clones in the sample, about nine tenths were seen once. This clone was recorded once. Its antigen is undetermined. CDR3 length equals 13 residues. The V gene lost 4 bases and the J gene lost 4 bases, with 10 bases spanning the gap. CDR1 is MGHDK and CDR2 is SYGVNS in the germline V gene. Study results and caveats: In a largely white British group with more females than males, clonal diversity was possibly underestimated. Sampling captured repertoires only after the peak T cell response. Close to half of all spike-specific TCRs reportedly target regions of the variants that are unmutated.

V gene TRBV25-1 combines with J gene TRBJ1-2, with a possible D match to TRBD1 (5 bases). This specimen was peripheral blood, taken on day 0 of AZD1222 vaccination. The receptor was isolated from an adult in good health. The CDR3 DNA follows: TGTGCCAGCAGTGGCGGGACGGCCTATGGCTACACCTTC. Translated, it gives CASSGGTAYGYTF.